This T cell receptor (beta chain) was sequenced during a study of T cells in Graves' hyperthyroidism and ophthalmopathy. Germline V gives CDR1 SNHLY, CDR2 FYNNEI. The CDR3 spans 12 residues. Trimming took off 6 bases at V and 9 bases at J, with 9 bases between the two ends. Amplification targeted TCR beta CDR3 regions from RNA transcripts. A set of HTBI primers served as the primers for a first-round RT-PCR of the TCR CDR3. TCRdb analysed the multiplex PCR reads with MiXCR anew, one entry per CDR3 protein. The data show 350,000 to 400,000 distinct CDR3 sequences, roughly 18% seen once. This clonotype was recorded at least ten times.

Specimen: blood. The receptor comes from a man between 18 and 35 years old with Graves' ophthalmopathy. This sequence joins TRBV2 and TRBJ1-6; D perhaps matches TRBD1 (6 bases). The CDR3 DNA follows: TGTGCCAGCAGCCGGGACACTTCACCCCTCCACTTT. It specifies CASSRDTSPLHF.